This T cell receptor (beta chain) comes out of a study of blood T cell repertoires in COVID-19 (dated by TCRdb to about 2020). For context, the study as a whole: Samples from collaborators originated in the United States, Italy and Spain and spanned both the acute and convalescent phases of COVID-19. Deeply sampled blood TCRbeta repertoires from subjects exposed to, actively infected with, or recovered from COVID-19 were included in the dataset. The sample metadata nearly always contained a de-identified subject ID, COVID-19 status, age in years and sex. The prospective study material was composed of cDNA or gDNA derived from T cells, B-cell-depleted T cells, or PBMCs. The repertoires were released in a freely available public database meant as a resource for research on the immune response to SARS-CoV-2. The samples were drawn from two sources: the first 160 participants of the ongoing ImmuneRACE study, and 1,254 subjects contributed by 6 global collaborators. Where HLA class I and class II types were available, the types were taken from metadata supplied by the sample provider, not from assay-based typing. What the research found in general, with its limitations: How much clinical and demographic metadata was included differed by source and by participant, and the metadata was provided uncurated.

About this clone itself: Its cognate antigen has yet to be identified. No base-level quality is on record; no much larger clone is a single base apart.

TCRbeta CDR3 regions were amplified from genomic DNA using the immunoSEQ Assay, a bias-controlled multiplex PCR. Regarding the original processing steps: The number of nucleated cells in each sample was estimated by amplification of reference gene primers within the assay. To quantify the absolute abundance of each unique TCRbeta CDR3 rearrangement, sequence reads were collapsed and filtered. For each sample, productive Simpson clonality was calculated as the square root of Simpson's diversity index across productive rearrangements. TCRdb provides this immuneACCESS table in a form limited to in-frame rearrangements. Some clones are lacking; in checked studies, under half of them reflect an unresolved V gene, and why the rest are absent is not known. The DNA gave D and trimming, while V, J and clone size come from that table. The sample table contains approximately 400,000 clones; only one count was recorded for approximately 89% of them. 1.3% of the sample lies in the top ten.

The CDR3 goes from the cysteine to the phenylalanine over 15 residues. The sequence is cut down to CDR3 DNA, 45 bases in frame from base 1. V loses 1 base, J loses 0 bases, and the germline ends lie 6 bases apart. Via the germline V gene (reference sequence), CDR1 is SEHNR and CDR2 FQNEAQ. In the prospective study, participants were roughly 18 to 100 years old, resided in about two dozen geographic areas of the United States, and were enrolled through a virtual design. Cohort assignment in the prospective study relied on participant-reported clinical history from a screening survey and a study questionnaire. Recovered participants in ImmuneRACE Cohort 3 were defined by two consecutive negative NP/OP PCR tests, clearance by a healthcare professional, or resolution of symptoms. Mobile phlebotomists in the prospective study collected whole blood, serum and a nasopharyngeal or oropharyngeal swab from every participant. Prospective study participants could optionally give additional blood draws and questionnaires over an approximately 2-month period. Prospective study blood samples were shipped either frozen or at room temperature before DNA extraction.

This receptor was taken from a man aged 25-40 years who had recovered from COVID-19. The receptor chain draws on TRBV7-9 and TRBJ1-4; too little of a D gene remains to name it. Sequencing was carried out using PBMCs or T cells enriched from blood (not recorded which). Here the CDR3 is given as CASSLDGATNEKLFF. Here is the DNA: TGTGCCAGCAGCTTAGACGGAGCAACTAATGAAAAACTGTTTTTT.